This T cell receptor beta chain comes out of a study of OX40 agonist ivuxolimab in advanced cancers. The wider study: Among those enrolled, mean age was approximately 60 years (range about 23 to 85) and 82.7% were male.

The repertoire was sequenced with immunoSEQ multiplex PCR; TCRdb's copy has only in-frame clones and lacks some. The data show some 84,000 clones, roughly 90% seen once. From germline, CDR1 is LNHNV and CDR2 YYDKDF (reference sequence). The CDR3 consists of 15 residues. Trimming at V came to 5 bases and at J to 2 bases, leaving 9 bases not matched to a gene. Sequencing used CD4+ or CD8+ T cells sorted from blood, obtained in a trial of the OX40 agonist ivuxolimab. This clonotype was sampled from an adult with an advanced solid tumor such as melanoma, head and neck, liver or kidney cancer. This chain uses TRBV15 with TRBJ2-7; 7 nucleotides line up with TRBD1. The CDR3 DNA is TGTGCCACCAGCGAGGGGGCCGGTCGGACCTACGAGCAGTACTTC. It translates to CATSEGAGRTYEQYF.